The clone carrying this T cell receptor beta chain showed up just a few times. A read error may account for a junction end that differs from germline. Sequencing was performed with immunoSEQ multiplex PCR; in TCRdb, only in-frame clones are kept and a portion is missing. The sample shows 65,000 to 100,000 clones, roughly nine tenths of them seen only once. The germline gives CDR1 MNHEY, CDR2 SVGAGI. The CDR3 is made up of 14 amino acids. The sample is drawn from a study of blood T cell repertoires in COVID-19. As for the study in general: PBMCs, B-cell-depleted T cells, or T cells provided the cDNA or gDNA that made up the material.

The sequence was collected from a man aged 45 to 65 with acute or convalescent COVID-19. The genes are TRBV6-5 and TRBJ1-2; 7 bases line up with TRBD1. The sequenced sample was peripheral blood. CDR3 residues: CASRYSPGGYGYTF. The DNA for the CDR3 is TGTGCCAGCAGGTACTCCCCAGGGGGCTATGGCTACACCTTC.